The rows below give T cell receptor beta chains drawn from one sample of a study of technical replicates of blood from several donors. The repertoire was sequenced with immunoSEQ multiplex PCR; TCRdb's copy has only in-frame clones and lacks some. The table has around 72,000 clones, approximately 90% seen once. Sequenced input: PBMCs. These receptors were collected from a human donor in good health. Some clones in this sample may be carry-over from other donors' samples. The CDR3 runs from the conserved cysteine through the conserved F or W. A D gene is named only where the DNA matches it firmly. Clone sizes are given selectively: once, few, many, or a class where the clone is expanded.

V gene	D gene	J gene	clone size	CDR3 DNA	CDR3 protein
TRBV1	NA	TRBJ1-5	NA	TGCACCAGCAGCCAAGTGCAAGGGGATAGCAATCAGCCCCAGCATTTT	CTSSQVQGDSNQPQHF
TRBV25-1	TRBD1	TRBJ2-1	NA	TGTGCCAGCAGAAAGGGACAGGGGGTAATTGAGCAGTTCTTC	CASRKGQGVIEQFF
TRBV5-8	TRBD1	TRBJ2-7	few	TGTGCCAGCAGCTTCCGGGACAGGGGAGTCCTGCAGTACTTC	CASSFRDRGVLQYF
TRBV18	NA	TRBJ1-1	once	TGTGCCAGCTCACGGGACACAGAGAACACTGAAGCTTTCTTT	CASSRDTENTEAFF
TRBV11-1	TRBD2	TRBJ2-1	NA	TGTGCCAGCAGCTCAAAAGGGGAAGCGGGGAGAAGGAATGAGCAGTTCTTC	CASSSKGEAGRRNEQFF
TRBV6-1	TRBD1	TRBJ2-2	NA	TGTGCCATCTCGGACAGGGTCAACACCGGGGAGCTGTTTTTT	CAISDRVNTGELFF
TRBV14	TRBD2	TRBJ2-7	NA	TGTGCCAGCAGCCAAGATAAGCGGGGGTACGAGCAGTACTTC	CASSQDKRGYEQYF
TRBV27	NA	TRBJ1-6	NA	TGTGCCAGCAGTCAACCCGGGACTGCGACAACTCTATTGAGTTCACCCCTCCACTTT	CASSQPGTATTLLSSPLHF
TRBV7-2	NA	TRBJ1-2	NA	TGTGCCAGCAGCTGGGCAAGGGGCGCGAACTATGGCTACACCTTC	CASSWARGANYGYTF
TRBV4-2	NA	TRBJ2-3	NA	TGTGCCAGCAGCCCACGGGAGTCCTTCGCGTCGCAGTATTTT	CASSPRESFASQYF
TRBV30	TRBD1	TRBJ2-3	NA	TGTGCCTGGATTTGGACAGGGCCACGGATAGATACGCAGTATTTT	CAWIWTGPRIDTQYF
TRBV29-1	NA	TRBJ1-1	NA	TGCAGCGTTGAAGGCGCGGGGGCGGGCACTGAAGCTTTCTTT	CSVEGAGAGTEAFF
TRBV11-2	TRBD2	TRBJ2-1	NA	TGTGCCAGCAGCCTAGCGGGAGCCAATGAGCAGTTCTTC	CASSLAGANEQFF
TRBV4-3	NA	TRBJ1-5	few	TGCGCCAGCAGCCAAGATTTCCAGGGCAATCAGCCCCAGCATTTT	CASSQDFQGNQPQHF
TRBV14	NA	TRBJ1-3	NA	TGTGCCAGCAGCCAAGATTGGGCGAGCTCTGGAAACACCATATATTTT	CASSQDWASSGNTIYF
TRBV6-5	NA	TRBJ2-3	NA	TGTGCCAGCAGATTGACAGGCACAGATACGCAGTATTTT	CASRLTGTDTQYF
TRBV4-2	TRBD2	TRBJ2-3	NA	TGTGCCAGCAGCCAAGAGGGTCCGGGAGCGGGGACAGATACGCAGTATTTT	CASSQEGPGAGTDTQYF
TRBV5-6	NA	TRBJ2-1	NA	TGTGCCAGCAGCTTGGCCCAGGGCAATGAGCAGTTCTTC	CASSLAQGNEQFF
TRBV7-2	TRBD1	TRBJ2-7	NA	TGTGCCAGCAGCTCCTACAGGGGCTCCTACGAGCAGTACTTC	CASSSYRGSYEQYF
TRBV18	NA	TRBJ2-2	NA	TGTGCCAGCTCACTGACATCCACCGGGGAGCTGTTTTTT	CASSLTSTGELFF
TRBV10-3	TRBD2	TRBJ2-2	NA	TGTGCCATCAGGGCGGGACTAGCACTGAACACCGGGGAGCTGTTTTTT	CAIRAGLALNTGELFF
TRBV4-1	NA	TRBJ2-3	NA	TGCGCCAGCAGCTACTACCACACAGATACGCAGTATTTT	CASSYYHTDTQYF
TRBV18	TRBD1	TRBJ1-1	NA	TGTGCCAGCTCACCGACCTCGGGACAGCCAGGGAACACTGAAGCTTTCTTT	CASSPTSGQPGNTEAFF
TRBV6-4	TRBD1	TRBJ2-3	few	TGTGCCAGCAGTGACTCACAGGGGACAGATACGCAGTATTTT	CASSDSQGTDTQYF
TRBV10-3	NA	TRBJ2-1	NA	TGTGCCATCAGAGAAGGGAGCTCCTACAATGAGCAGTTCTTC	CAIREGSSYNEQFF
TRBV7-3	NA	TRBJ2-5	NA	TGTGCCAGCAGCTTCGGAGGGCGGGAGACCCAGTACTTC	CASSFGGRETQYF
TRBV10-3	TRBD1	TRBJ1-6	NA	TGTGCCATCAGTGGGGATCCAGGGGGCGCAACTAATTCACCCCTCCACTTT	CAISGDPGGATNSPLHF
TRBV5-1	NA	TRBJ2-3	NA	TGCGCCAGCAGCCGGGTCACCCCTAGCACAGATACGCAGTATTTT	CASSRVTPSTDTQYF
TRBV27	NA	TRBJ2-7	once	TGTGCCAGCAGTTTATCTGTGACAGGCTACGAGCAGTACTTC	CASSLSVTGYEQYF